The entry below gives a single TCR beta chain sequence along with its context. With 0 bases removed from V and 15 bases from J, the gap between germline ends came to 16 bases. This CDR3 comprises 13 residues. Germline lookup yields CDR1 SGHRS and CDR2 YFSETQ. Patients with active juvenile idiopathic arthritis donated these samples. The sample belongs to a study of circulating and synovial CD4+ cells in juvenile arthritis. Repertoires were generated with immunoSEQ multiplex PCR, while TCRdb's copy carries only in-frame clones and drops some. This sample yields approximately 36,000 clones, of which approximately 96% are seen a single time; approximately 0.7% belongs to the top ten.

The TCR originated in a human donor with juvenile idiopathic arthritis. The chain joins TRBV5-1 to TRBJ2-1; TRBD2 might be the D (7 bases). Sequenced material: CD4+ T cells from blood. The CDR3 loop is CASSLASGGGLFF. CDR3 DNA: TGCGCCAGCAGCTTGGCATCGGGGGGCGGTTTGTTCTTC.